These 3 T cell receptor beta chains were sequenced from one sample in a study of blood T cell repertoires in COVID-19. Sequencing used immunoSEQ multiplex PCR; TCRdb keeps in-frame clones, though not all of them. Of around 200,000 clones in the sample, 78% are singletons; the top ten hold 2.5% to 3%. Sample: peripheral blood. These receptors originate from an elderly woman with active or convalescent COVID-19.

This chain joins TRBV10-3 and TRBJ1-1, with D unclear. This CDR3 has 14 amino acids. V shed 5 bases and J shed 1 base, with 11 bases lying between them. Looked up from germline, CDR1 is ENHRY and CDR2 is SYGVKD. CDR3 bases: TGTGCCATCAGTCGGACGGGGAAGAACACTGAAGCTTTCTTT. This codes for CAISRTGKNTEAFF.

The gene calls are TRBV3-1 (or the pseudogene TRBV3-2) and TRBJ2-7; 8 bases match TRBD1. The CDR3 length is 15 residues. V lost 6 bases to trimming and J lost 2 bases; unmatched junction nucleotides: 9. The germline gives CDR1 LGHDT, CDR2 YNNKEL (reference sequence). CDR3 in amino acids: CASRPSGGGTYEQYF. The DNA of the CDR3 is TGTGCCAGCAGACCGTCAGGGGGCGGAACCTACGAGCAGTACTTC.

This sequence joins TRBV28 and TRBJ1-2; TRBD1 might be the D (5 bases). Germline V gene sequence: CDR1 MDHEN, CDR2 SYDVKM. The CDR3 extends over 12 amino acids. As DNA, the CDR3 is TGTGCAAGTCGGGGCGGGGCGCTTGGCTACACCTTC. Its protein is CASRGGALGYTF.